This T cell receptor beta chain was identified in a study of CD8 T cells in ankylosing spondylitis. General observations from the study: Among TCR beta sequences, a motif of eight highly homologous variants appeared characteristic of ankylosing spondylitis blood. In the blood and synovial fluid of reactive arthritis, some motif variants had been previously reported.

Regarding this clonotype: Its antigen is not known.

Germline loops: CDR1 LGHNA, CDR2 YSLEER. There are 16 residues in the CDR3. J lost 3 bases, V lost 0 bases, and 6 bases had no gene match. Quantitative molecular-barcoded 5'-RACE generated the TCR beta libraries. From the 5' RACE reads, TCRdb called clonotypes with MiXCR, one entry per CDR3 protein. Altogether over 200,000 distinct CDR3 sequences are present, approximately 16% being singletons, with the ten largest covering about two fifths. Source material: blood, either unsorted or a sorted T cell fraction (not recorded which). The receptor was isolated from a male donor with ankylosing spondylitis. The J gene is TRBJ2-3, the V gene TRBV4-3, with 7 nucleotides matching TRBD2. The CDR3 DNA reads as TGCGCCAGCAGCCAAGATCGGAACGGGAGGACAGATACGCAGTATTTT. This gives the protein CASSQDRNGRTDTQYF.